Reported below is one T cell receptor (beta chain). The data originate from a study of T cell changes during pregnancy in multiple sclerosis. CDR1 and CDR2 from the germline V gene are SGDLS and YYNGEE. Trimming at V came to 0 bases and at J to 9 bases, leaving 3 bases not matched to a gene. CDR3 length: 13 amino acids. Data came from immunoSEQ multiplex PCR; TCRdb stores just in-frame clones and leaves some out. The sample has 30,000 or so clones, roughly 89% seen once. This sequence originates from a female donor with multiple sclerosis, enrolled in a pregnancy study. The chain uses TRBV9 and TRBJ2-1; 7 bases are a match to TRBD2. This specimen was CD8+ T cells from peripheral blood mononuclear cells, taken in the second trimester of pregnancy. The CDR3: CASSVAGEGEQFF. The CDR3 nucleotides are TGTGCCAGCAGCGTAGCCGGGGAGGGTGAGCAGTTCTTC.